These 11 T cell receptor beta chains came from one sample sequenced in a study of radiation and T cells in renal cell carcinoma. Method: immunoSEQ multiplex PCR; TCRdb's copy keeps in-frame clones and lacks some. The table includes about 24,000 clones, roughly 60% detected once. Treatment given: treatment-naive control, cytoreductive nephrectomy. The material was tumor tissue, obtained from a patient whose treatment was nephrectomy without radiotherapy. Receptor source: a man between 35 and 55 years old with renal cell carcinoma.

This clone is judged medium-sized (0.01 to 0.1%). The chain recombines TRBV2 with TRBJ2-5, with 9 bases aligning to TRBD1. Losses at the gene ends were 5 bases for V and 13 bases for J; bases not matched to a gene: 8. Germline CDR1 is SNHLY and CDR2 is FYNNEI. The CDR3 loop spans 12 amino acids. Here the CDR3 reads CASSNPGQGPYF. CDR3 coding DNA: TGTGCCAGCAGTAATCCGGGACAGGGACCGTACTTC.

The CDR3 protein is CASSAGQLFNYGYTF. The DNA of the CDR3 is TGCGCCAGCAGCGCGGGACAACTCTTTAACTATGGCTACACCTTC. This chain joins TRBV5-1 and TRBJ1-2; D is perhaps TRBD1 (6 bases). The germline CDR1 and CDR2 sequences are SGHRS and YFSETQ. The CDR3 contains 15 residues. V was cut by 4 bases and J by 1 base, with 14 bases left in between.

In this sample, this clone turned up a few times. The rearrangement uses TRBV5-6 and TRBJ1-6; 10 nucleotides match TRBD1. The CDR3 has 16 amino acids. V lost 4 bases to trimming and J lost 2 bases; unmatched junction nucleotides: 3. Germline-derived CDR1 and CDR2 are SGHDT and YYEEEE. The CDR3 sequence: CASSPGTGAYNSPLHF. The DNA of the CDR3 is TGTGCCAGCAGCCCCGGGACAGGGGCCTATAATTCACCCCTCCACTTT.

The genes are TRBV2 and TRBJ2-3; 7 positions agree with TRBD2. Per germline, CDR1 SNHLY and CDR2 FYNNEI. The CDR3 consists of 14 residues. V shed 2 bases, J shed 4 bases, and the junction held 3 bases outside the gene matches. This chain's CDR3 is CASSERLASDTQYF. As DNA, the CDR3 is TGTGCCAGCAGTGAACGACTAGCATCAGATACGCAGTATTTT.

The chain uses TRBV11-2 and TRBJ1-3; tentatively, D is TRBD1 (5 bases). The V end lost 4 bases, the J end lost 7 bases, and 17 bases lay between the germline ends. The CDR3 has 15 residues. Germline V gene data show CDR1 as SGHAT and CDR2 as FQNNGV. CDR3 protein: CASSWGRQGLNTIYF. DNA of the CDR3: TGTGCCAGCAGCTGGGGACGGCAAGGTCTTAACACCATATATTTT.

The V and J genes are TRBV5-4 and TRBJ2-1, with D perhaps matching TRBD1 or TRBD2 (6 bases each). V lost 0 bases and J 7 bases, leaving 17 bases between the germline ends. CDR3 length equals 16 residues. Germline CDR1 SGHNT, CDR2 YYREEE (reference sequence). CDR3 region: CASSLGGAPTVNEQFF. As DNA, the CDR3 is TGTGCCAGCAGCTTGGGGGGGGCCCCGACGGTTAATGAGCAGTTCTTC.

The chain combines TRBV29-1 with TRBJ2-7, with unresolved D. CDR1 and CDR2 from the germline V gene are SQVTM and ANQGSEA. This CDR3 spans 12 amino acids. Trimming took off 5 bases at V and 4 bases at J, with 12 bases between the two ends. The CDR3 bases are TGCAGCGTTATCTTACACGGATACGAGCAGTACGTC. This gives the protein CSVILHGYEQYV.

In this sample, this clone turned up a few times. The chain combines TRBV6-5 with TRBJ2-3; TRBD2 aligns across 7 bases. Trimming cost V 8 bases and J 3 bases; bases outside gene matches: 8. The germline V gene encodes CDR1 MNHEY and CDR2 SVGAGI. The CDR3 sequence is 14 residues long. The CDR3 region is CASGRAGATDTQYF. DNA for the CDR3: TGTGCCAGCGGGAGGGCCGGGGCGACAGATACGCAGTATTTT.

This chain uses TRBV6-1 with TRBJ1-4, with a weak D call TRBD1 (5 bases). Per the germline V gene, CDR1 is MNHNS and CDR2 is SASEGT. Trimming pared 1 base from V and 8 bases from J, leaving 11 bases between. This CDR3 has 14 residues. CDR3 region: CASSEGAGTEKLFF. In DNA form, the CDR3 reads TGTGCCAGCAGTGAAGGGGCAGGGACCGAAAAACTGTTTTTT.

As for this clone: This specimen includes other DNA sequences encoding the same CDR3. V usage is TRBV6-5 and J usage is TRBJ1-1, with a weak D call TRBD1 (6 bases). Per the germline V gene, CDR1 is MNHEY and CDR2 is SVGAGI. The CDR3 length is 14 residues. V dropped 2 bases and J dropped 1 base, with 8 bases sitting between them. The CDR3 DNA sequence: TGTGCCAGCAGTTACGGGGGCGCGAACACTGAAGCTTTCTTT. This translates into CASSYGGANTEAFF.

The sample holds a few counts of this clone. The CDR3 reads CASSIGRQLNEKLFF. For the CDR3, the DNA is TGTGCCAGTAGTATTGGACGACAGCTAAATGAAAAACTGTTTTTT. The chain combines TRBV19 with TRBJ1-4; perhaps TRBD1 as D (5 bases). The CDR3 has 15 residues. The V and J ends lost 3 bases and 5 bases respectively, with 13 bases between them. Germline V gene data show CDR1 as LNHDA and CDR2 as SQIVND (reference sequence).